The 22 T cell receptor beta chains in this list originate from one sample, sequenced in a study of vaccination effects on CD4 cells after COVID-19. Using viral peptide pools, the ViraFEST assay grew out antigen-specific CD4+ T cells prior to sequencing. With 10 to 11 days of culture completed, CD4+ T cells were isolated. Participants each got two BNT162b2 or mRNA-1273 vaccine doses. The table came from immunoSEQ multiplex PCR; TCRdb's copy has only in-frame clones and leaves some out. The sample carries roughly 59,000 clones, roughly 78% recorded once. For these receptors, no antigen is known. The sample in question was CD4+ T cells from PBMCs cultured with HCoV-OC43 spike peptides, obtained after COVID-19 vaccination. Noted subset: HCoV-OC43 spike overlapping peptide pool stimulation. Every receptor here comes from a human donor who received a COVID-19 vaccine.

This clone is a singleton in its sample. J is TRBJ2-5 and V is TRBV6-5; 11 nucleotides agree with TRBD1. CDR3 size: 14 residues. With 7 bases clipped from V and 5 bases from J, the junction kept 6 bases outside the gene matches. From germline, CDR1 is MNHEY and CDR2 SVGAGI. This chain's CDR3 is CASTGQGARETQYF. The CDR3 coding sequence is TGTGCCAGCACAGGACAGGGGGCGCGGGAGACCCAGTACTTC.

The rearrangement uses TRBV6-5 and TRBJ2-3, with TRBD1 matching 8 bases. The CDR3 contains 14 residues. Germline CDR1 is MNHEY and CDR2 is SVGAGI. The V gene end was trimmed by 9 bases and the J gene end by 0 bases; junction bases not matched to a gene: 5. CDR3 coding DNA: TGTGCCAGTCAATGGACAGGGAGCACAGATACGCAGTATTTT. Translation: CASQWTGSTDTQYF.

The chain combines TRBV7-9 with TRBJ1-5, with D uncertain. Germline CDR1 SEHNR, CDR2 FQNEAQ (reference sequence). The V gene lost 3 bases and the J gene lost 1 base, with 10 bases spanning the gap. This CDR3 has 15 residues. The CDR3 sequence: CASSFGIASNQPQHF. CDR3 sequence (DNA): TGTGCCAGCAGCTTCGGCATAGCGAGCAATCAGCCCCAGCATTTT.

The chain combines TRBV7-8 with TRBJ2-7; possibly TRBD2 for D (5 bases). Germline values: CDR1 SGHVS, CDR2 FQNEAQ. Trimming removed 1 base at V and 3 bases at J, with 7 bases between. The CDR3 spans 13 residues. The CDR3 spells CASSLVRGYEQYV. The CDR3 nucleotides are TGTGCCAGCAGCTTAGTTCGGGGCTACGAGCAGTACGTC.

This clone occurred a few times. V usage is TRBV9 and J usage is TRBJ1-4; TRBD1 is a possible D gene (5 bases). Germline CDR1 and CDR2: SGDLS and YYNGEE. CDR3 length equals 16 residues. Trimming took off 3 bases at V and 8 bases at J, with 20 bases between the two ends. CDR3 sequence: CASSAQGSGAGEKLFF. The CDR3 bases are TGTGCCAGCAGCGCCCAGGGAAGTGGGGCGGGCGAAAAACTGTTTTTT.

The chain uses TRBV6-1 and TRBJ2-7; D ambiguous. In germline, CDR1 is MNHNS, CDR2 SASEGT. Trimming took 3 bases from V and 0 from J, leaving 6 bases between them. The CDR3 runs 13 residues. The CDR3 sequence is CASSDRSSYEQYV. For the CDR3, the DNA is TGTGCCAGCAGTGACAGGAGCTCCTACGAGCAGTACGTC.

The count of this clone is one. The chain joins TRBV2 to TRBJ1-2; 9 bases map to TRBD1. Looked up from germline, CDR1 is SNHLY and CDR2 is FYNNEI. The CDR3 length is 19 residues. J lost 5 bases, V lost 3 bases, and 19 bases had no gene match. CDR3 sequence (DNA): TGTGCCAGCAGTGACGCCCAGGGGACAGGGAATGTGACGAGATATGGCTACACCTTC. Amino acid sequence: CASSDAQGTGNVTRYGYTF.

V usage is TRBV18 and J usage is TRBJ1-4, with D possibly TRBD1 on 5 matching bases. The CDR3 contains 13 residues. The V end lost 4 bases, the J end lost 5 bases, and 8 bases lay between the germline ends. The germline gives CDR1 KGHSH, CDR2 LQKENI. The CDR3 protein is CASSRGENEKLFF. The DNA for the CDR3 is TGTGCCAGCTCACGGGGGGAGAATGAAAAACTGTTTTTT.

The J gene is TRBJ2-1, the V gene TRBV7-2; 10 bases map to TRBD2. The germline gives CDR1 SGHTA, CDR2 FQGNSA. The CDR3 is 17 amino acids. J lost 1 base, V lost 2 bases, and 5 bases had no gene match. The CDR3 DNA follows: TGTGCCAGCAGCTTACAAAGCGGGGGGGCGTCCTACAATGAGCAGTTCTTC. Translated: CASSLQSGGASYNEQFF.

The chain employs TRBV20-1 and TRBJ1-2, with 7 bases aligning to TRBD1. The V and J ends lost 3 bases and 3 bases, in that order; junction bases with no gene match: 4. Germline CDR1 and CDR2: DFQATT and SNEGSKA (reference sequence). This CDR3 contains 13 residues. Here the CDR3 reads CSASPGTDYGYTF. The CDR3, as DNA: TGCAGTGCTAGTCCCGGGACAGACTATGGCTACACCTTC.

In nucleotides, the CDR3 is TGTGCCAGCAGTGAACGGTCGACAGGGCGTGACACTGAAGCTTTCTTT. Its protein is CASSERSTGRDTEAFF. The chain uses TRBV25-1 and TRBJ1-1; 7 bases line up with TRBD1. The CDR3 spans 16 residues. Germline trimming cut 2 bases from V and 3 bases from J; bases unmatched to any gene: 9. Germline assignment: CDR1 MGHDK and CDR2 SYGVNS. Supplemented by reference TRBV25-1 and TRBJ1-1, the full variable domain reads EADIYQTPRYLVIGTGKKITLECSQTMGHDKMYWYQQDPGMELHLIHYSYGVNSTEKGDLSSESTVSRIRTEHFPLTLESARPSHTSQYLCASSERSTGRDTEAFFGQGTRLTVV.

V usage is TRBV15 and J usage is TRBJ2-7, with 7 bases identical to TRBD1. The germline gives CDR1 LNHNV, CDR2 YYDKDF (reference sequence). V lost 3 bases and J lost 4; bases outside the gene matches: 6. The CDR3 consists of 14 residues. The CDR3, as DNA: TGTGCCACCAGCAGGGAGACAGGGTTTTACGAGCAGTACGTC. Translated: CATSRETGFYEQYV.

The sample holds a few counts of this clone. Mismatch with germline at one junction end may stem from a read error. The chain is built from TRBV7-9 and TRBJ1-1, with no clear D. Germline CDR1 and CDR2: SEHNR and FQNEAQ (reference sequence). This CDR3 comprises 13 residues. In nucleotides, the CDR3 is TGTGCCAGCAGCCCGTGGACGGATGAAGTCCAGGTCTTT. Protein: CASSPWTDEVQVF.

This clone was picked up one time. This sequence joins TRBV14 and TRBJ2-5; a possible D gene is TRBD1 (6 bases). CDR1 is SGHDN, CDR2 FVKESK, per germline. V lost 5 bases, J lost 11 bases, and 24 bases lay in between. This CDR3 is built from 15 residues. CDR3 region: CASSSSGTSGVMQYF. CDR3 DNA sequence: TGTGCCAGCAGCTCATCCGGGACATCGGGTGTTATGCAGTACTTC. The full variable domain, with the rest looked up from reference TRBV14 and TRBJ2-5, is EAGVTQFPSHSVIEKGQTVTLRCDPISGHDNLYWYRRVMGKEIKFLLHFVKESKQDESGMPNNRFLAERTGGTYSTLKVQPAELEDSGVYFCASSSSGTSGVMQYFGPGTRLLVL.

V is TRBV7-9 and J is TRBJ2-3, with D possibly being TRBD2 (5 bases). The germline CDR1 and CDR2 sequences are SEHNR and FQNEAQ (reference sequence). V was clipped by 5 bases and J by 6 bases, with 15 bases between them. The CDR3 totals 14 residues. CDR3: CASSPGLTQDTQYF. DNA of the CDR3: TGTGCCAGCAGCCCCGGACTGACTCAGGATACGCAGTATTTT.

This clone was recorded a few times. The CDR3 DNA reads TGTGCCAGCAGGAGGTTGGGACTAGCGGGGGACAATGAGCAGTTCTTC. Translating it yields CASRRLGLAGDNEQFF. The rearrangement links TRBV2 to TRBJ2-1, with 14 bases identical to TRBD2. Germline-derived CDR1 and CDR2 are SNHLY and FYNNEI. This CDR3 region has 16 residues. Trimming removed 6 bases from V and 5 bases from J; junction bases left unmatched: 6.

The CDR3 is CASRTRGESNQPQHF. The CDR3 DNA reads as TGTGCCAGCAGAACACGCGGGGAAAGCAATCAGCCCCAGCATTTT. The chain couples TRBV6-5 to TRBJ1-5; D is unclear. CDR1 is MNHEY, CDR2 SVGAGI, per germline. Trimming took 6 bases from V and 1 from J, leaving 13 bases between them. The CDR3 is made up of 15 amino acids.

The count of this clone is one. The chain couples TRBV30 to TRBJ2-1, with a tentative D call TRBD2 (5 bases). The germline CDR1 and CDR2 sequences are GTSNPN and SVGIG (reference sequence). The V and J ends lost 4 bases and 4 bases respectively, with 8 bases between them. This CDR3 is built from 12 residues. The CDR3 region is CAWKSGYNEQFF. The CDR3 region has the DNA TGTGCCTGGAAAAGCGGATACAATGAGCAGTTCTTC.

The chain links TRBV7-3 to TRBJ1-6, with 8 bases fitting TRBD1. The J segment lost 5 bases and the V segment lost 5 bases, leaving 2 bases of the junction unmatched. The CDR3 runs 14 residues. CDR1 is SGHTA and CDR2 is FQGTGA in the germline V gene. The CDR3 DNA reads as TGTGCCAGCAGCAGGGGACAGGATAATTCACCCCTCCACTTT. Translated: CASSRGQDNSPLHF.

The rearrangement links TRBV15 to TRBJ2-3, with D possibly matching TRBD1 (6 bases). With 3 bases removed from V and 4 bases from J, the gap between germline ends came to 14 bases. There are 15 residues in the CDR3. Germline values: CDR1 LNHNV, CDR2 YYDKDF (reference sequence). CDR3 DNA: TGTGCCACCAGCAGGATTACAGGGTTAGCAGATACGCAGTATTTT. It encodes CATSRITGLADTQYF.

J is TRBJ1-2 and V is TRBV2, with D perhaps matching TRBD1 (5 bases). This CDR3 contains 15 residues. Looked up from germline, CDR1 is SNHLY and CDR2 is FYNNEI. V gave up 8 bases and J gave up 2 bases, with 18 bases separating them. The chain's CDR3 is CASFGGGRLNYGYTF. As DNA, the CDR3 is TGTGCCAGCTTTGGGGGAGGACGCCTCAACTATGGCTACACCTTC.

CDR3 in amino acids: CATSRASAAVSEQYV. CDR3 nucleotides: TGTGCCACCAGCAGAGCTAGCGCGGCGGTGAGCGAGCAGTACGTC. The V and J genes are TRBV15 and TRBJ2-7, with D possibly TRBD2 on 6 matching bases. Trimming took 1 base from V and 6 from J, leaving 16 bases between them. CDR1 and CDR2 (germline): LNHNV, YYDKDF (reference sequence). The CDR3 spans 15 residues.